These 32 T cell receptor beta chains share one sample of origin, sequenced in a study of T-cell memory formation after mild COVID-19. One entry per CDR3 protein results from TCRdb running MiXCR on the 5' RACE reads. The table lists about 90,000 distinct CDR3 sequences, about 16% of them singletons. Source material: PBMCs or a T cell subset sorted from them (not recorded which). All receptors derive from a man younger than 35 who had mild COVID-19 (a few samples of this study predate the infection). Cell type and time point are not known.

The table lists this clonotype with a few counts. The genes are TRBV6-5 and TRBJ2-7; TRBD2 aligns across 13 bases. The CDR3 runs 14 residues. Unmatched junction bases numbered 2, after V lost 6 bases and J lost 3 bases. Germline lookup yields CDR1 MNHEY and CDR2 SVGAGI. CDR3 bases: TGTGCCAGCAGAGGACTAGCGGGGGACTACGAGCAGTACTTC. Translation gives CASRGLAGDYEQYF.

Within the sample, this clonotype is medium-sized. The chain recombines TRBV20-1 with TRBJ2-5; 10 positions match TRBD2. Germline V gene lookup returns CDR1 DFQATT and CDR2 SNEGSKA (reference sequence). The CDR3 covers 14 residues. V was clipped by 6 bases and J by 0 bases; unmatched bases: 4. In nucleotides, the CDR3 is TGCAGTGCAACAGGACTAGCGGACCAAGAGACCCAGTACTTC. Translating gives CSATGLADQETQYF.

V and J are TRBV6-5 and TRBJ2-7; 9 bases map to TRBD1. CDR3 length equals 14 residues. The V segment lost 5 bases and the J segment 4 bases; nucleotides outside the gene matches: 6. The germline CDR1 and CDR2 sequences are MNHEY and SVGAGI. CDR3 in DNA: TGTGCCAGCAGTCCCGGGACAGGGCCTTACGAGCAGTACGTC. Protein product: CASSPGTGPYEQYV.

The gene calls are TRBV7-9 and TRBJ2-2; D remains ambiguous. Germline V lookup: CDR1 SEHNR, CDR2 FQNEAQ (reference sequence). The CDR3 contains 15 residues. V was clipped by 2 bases and J by 2 bases, with 9 bases between them. CDR3 loop: CASSLSNGNTGELFF. In DNA form, the CDR3 reads TGTGCCAGCAGCTTATCCAACGGTAACACCGGGGAGCTGTTTTTT.

J is TRBJ2-3 and V is TRBV11-3; 14 bases map to TRBD2. Germline V gene lookup returns CDR1 SGHNT and CDR2 YENEEA. This CDR3 spans 17 amino acids. Trimming removed 4 bases from V and 2 bases from J; junction bases left unmatched: 5. Written as DNA, the CDR3 is TGTGCCAGCAGCTCGAGGACTAGCGGGGGGTTCACAGATACGCAGTATTTT. Encoded protein: CASSSRTSGGFTDTQYF.

This clonotype was found many times. V is TRBV2 and J is TRBJ2-1; D remains unclear. V was cut by 5 bases and J by 5 bases, with 1 base left in between. The germline V gene has CDR1 SNHLY and CDR2 FYNNEI. CDR3 length: 10 amino acids. The CDR3: CASSNNEQFF. CDR3 in DNA: TGTGCCAGCAGTAACAATGAGCAGTTCTTC.

This clonotype showed up just a few times. The CDR3 nucleotides are TGCAGTGCTAGCGTAGCGGGGGGCTACAATGAGCAGTTCTTC. Its protein is CSASVAGGYNEQFF. The genes are TRBV20-1 and TRBJ2-1, with TRBD2 matching 10 bases. After removal of 3 bases from V and 3 bases from J, the junction contained 2 bases not matched to a gene. The CDR3 is made up of 14 amino acids. Germline assignment: CDR1 DFQATT and CDR2 SNEGSKA (reference sequence).

This clonotype came up a few times. The chain links TRBV5-1 to TRBJ2-3; TRBD2 matches at 8 bases. Unmatched junction bases numbered 12, after V lost 3 bases and J lost 3 bases. Germline V gene data show CDR1 as SGHRS and CDR2 as YFSETQ. The CDR3 sequence is 17 residues long. The CDR3 DNA reads TGCGCCAGCAGCTACGCGAGCGGGGGCATTGATACAGATACGCAGTATTTT. As protein: CASSYASGGIDTDTQYF. The variable domain in full, with the rest retrieved from reference TRBV5-1 and TRBJ2-3, is KAGVTQTPRYLIKTRGQQVTLSCSPISGHRSVSWYQQTPGQGLQFLFEYFSETQRNKGNFPGRFSGRQFSNSRSEMNVSTLELGDSALYLCASSYASGGIDTDTQYFGPGTRLTVL.

The chain has TRBV6-5 and TRBJ2-1; 12 positions agree with TRBD2. V was pared by 5 bases and J by 6 bases, with 5 bases of the junction left unmatched. The CDR3 is made up of 15 amino acids. Germline V gene data show CDR1 as MNHEY and CDR2 as SVGAGI. The CDR3 DNA sequence: TGTGCCAGCAGTCTAATACTAGCGGGGGGCAATGAGCAGTTCTTC. This codes for CASSLILAGGNEQFF.

Written as DNA, the CDR3 is TGTGCCAGCAGTGTCACAGGGGGCATGCGGGAAAAACTGTTTTTT. Protein sequence: CASSVTGGMREKLFF. The chain has TRBV2 and TRBJ1-4; 9 bases match TRBD1. The CDR3 sequence is 15 residues long. Per germline, CDR1 SNHLY and CDR2 FYNNEI. Trimming at V came to 4 bases and at J to 8 bases, leaving 8 bases not matched to a gene.

This clonotype has only a few counts. This chain connects TRBV6-6 to TRBJ2-3; 9 bases align to TRBD1. CDR1 and CDR2 from the germline V gene are MNHNY and SVGAGI (reference sequence). The length of the CDR3 is 13 residues. J was trimmed by 6 bases and V by 7 bases; bases with no gene match: 5. The CDR3 sequence: CASTGTGFDTQYF. The CDR3 nucleotides are TGTGCCAGCACCGGGACAGGGTTTGATACGCAGTATTTT.

V gene TRBV7-3 combines with J gene TRBJ2-2, with D perhaps TRBD1 or TRBD2 (5 bases each). The CDR3 spans 14 residues. Per the germline V gene, CDR1 is SGHTA and CDR2 is FQGTGA. V shed 4 bases and J shed 8 bases, with 14 bases lying between them. This chain's CDR3 is CASSYGTLVGELFF. The CDR3 DNA is TGTGCCAGCAGCTACGGGACGCTGGTGGGGGAGCTGTTTTTT.

The chain uses TRBV4-1 and TRBJ1-4, with 7 bases aligning to TRBD1. This CDR3 has 17 amino acids. Germline V gives CDR1 MGHRA, CDR2 YSYEKL. V shed 0 bases and J 3 bases; nucleotides not matched to a gene: 7. This chain's CDR3 is CASSQDLRGTANEKLFF. The CDR3 nucleotides read TGCGCCAGCAGCCAAGATCTTCGGGGGACAGCTAATGAAAAACTGTTTTTT.

This chain links TRBV4-3 with TRBJ2-5; 7 bases align to TRBD1. The CDR3 spans 15 residues. The junction had 5 bases not matched to a gene; V was cut back by 0 bases and J by 4 bases. The germline V gene has CDR1 LGHNA and CDR2 YSLEER. Written as DNA, the CDR3 is TGCGCCAGCAGCCAAGAACAGGGGATCATAGAGACCCAGTACTTC. Protein product: CASSQEQGIIETQYF.

The chain joins TRBV13 to TRBJ1-2, with a tentative D call TRBD1 (6 bases). V dropped 5 bases and J dropped 4 bases, with 17 bases sitting between them. Looked up from germline, CDR1 is PRHDT and CDR2 is FYEKMQ (reference sequence). CDR3 length equals 15 residues. The DNA of the CDR3 is TGTGCCAGCAGCGGTCAGGGGTCGCTAGGCTATGGCTACACCTTC. Protein product: CASSGQGSLGYGYTF. Variable domain in full (rest from reference TRBV13 and TRBJ1-2): AAGVIQSPRHLIKEKRETATLKCYPIPRHDTVYWYQQGPGQDPQFLISFYEKMQSDKGSIPDRFSAQQFSDYHSELNMSSLELGDSALYFCASSGQGSLGYGYTFGSGTRLTVV.

A few counts support this clonotype. CDR3 sequence (DNA): TGTGCCACCAGGAAAGCGGGGGCCGAAGATACGCAGTATTTT. Translated, it gives CATRKAGAEDTQYF. This chain joins TRBV24-1 and TRBJ2-3, with 8 positions matching TRBD2. The junction had 7 bases not matched to a gene; V was cut back by 7 bases and J by 5 bases. Germline V CDR1 and CDR2: KGHDR, SFDVKD. The CDR3 is 14 amino acids.

This chain connects TRBV4-1 to TRBJ2-5; no definite D call. This CDR3 has 15 residues. V gave up 4 bases and J gave up 5 bases, with 17 bases separating them. The germline V gene encodes CDR1 MGHRA and CDR2 YSYEKL. The CDR3 DNA sequence: TGCGCCAGCAGCCGTAGTACCAGTGGATCGGAGACCCAGTACTTC. This translates into CASSRSTSGSETQYF.

The chain recombines TRBV2 with TRBJ1-1, with TRBD1 as a possible D gene (5 bases). This CDR3 is 15 amino acids long. Trimming removed 6 bases at V and 4 bases at J, with 18 bases between. CDR1 SNHLY and CDR2 FYNNEI come from the germline V gene. CDR3 region: CASRGRPVLGTEAFF. In DNA form, the CDR3 reads TGTGCCAGCAGGGGGCGGCCTGTTTTGGGCACTGAAGCTTTCTTT. Full variable domain (outside the CDR3, taken from reference TRBV2 and TRBJ1-1): EPEVTQTPSHQVTQMGQEVILRCVPISNHLYFYWYRQILGQKVEFLVSFYNNEISEKSEIFDDQFSVERPDGSNFTLKIRSTKLEDSAMYFCASRGRPVLGTEAFFGQGTRLTVV.

This clonotype was counted only a few times. DNA for the CDR3: TGTGCCAGCAGCTTACTTATACTAGACCAAGAGACCCAGTACTTC. It specifies CASSLLILDQETQYF. This chain joins TRBV11-2 and TRBJ2-5, with TRBD2 as a possible D gene (5 bases). V was trimmed by 2 bases and J by 0 bases, leaving 10 bases between them. Germline V gene sequence: CDR1 SGHAT, CDR2 FQNNGV. This CDR3 contains 15 residues.

The gene calls are TRBV27 and TRBJ1-1; 9 positions agree with TRBD1. V gave up 3 bases and J gave up 3 bases; unmatched junction bases: 5. Germline V gene sequence: CDR1 MNHEY, CDR2 SMNVEV (reference sequence). The CDR3 totals 15 residues. CDR3 protein: CASSFLGDRDTEAFF. CDR3 sequence (DNA): TGTGCCAGCAGTTTTCTGGGGGACAGGGACACTGAAGCTTTCTTT.

The chain recombines TRBV27 with TRBJ1-5, with D maybe TRBD1 (5 bases). Trimming left V 5 bases short and J 0 bases short, with 14 bases between. Germline V gives CDR1 MNHEY, CDR2 SMNVEV (reference sequence). This CDR3 is 16 amino acids long. In DNA, the CDR3 is TGTGCCAGCAGTCTTTCGGGGGGGTATAGCAATCAGCCCCAGCATTTT. Translating it yields CASSLSGGYSNQPQHF.

With respect to this clonotype: One end of the junction varies from germline; a read error may be responsible. This sequence joins TRBV7-7 and TRBJ2-3; D tentatively reads TRBD1 or TRBD2 (6 bases each). Germline CDR1 and CDR2: SSHAT and FNYEAQ (reference sequence). This CDR3 is 16 amino acids long. The CDR3 reads CASSLRSGGGTDTQYF. The CDR3 nucleotides read TGTGCTAGCAGCTTAAGGTCCGGGGGCGGCACAGATACGCAGTATTTT.

This clonotype was found a few times. CDR3 residues: CASSVVRGRNTEAFF. CDR3 bases: TGTGCCAGCAGCGTAGTCAGGGGAAGGAACACTGAAGCTTTCTTT. The chain couples TRBV9 to TRBJ1-1; D possibly corresponds to TRBD1 (6 bases). This CDR3 has 15 amino acids. V gave up 0 bases and J gave up 1 base, with 10 bases separating them. Germline V gene data show CDR1 as SGDLS and CDR2 as YYNGEE.

V gene TRBV3-1 combines with J gene TRBJ2-7; D might be TRBD1 (6 bases). This CDR3 is built from 14 residues. The V gene lost 5 bases and the J gene lost 7 bases, with 18 bases spanning the gap. Germline V gene sequence: CDR1 LGHDT, CDR2 YNNKEL (reference sequence). CDR3 residues: CASSKQGPTGEQYF. CDR3 nucleotide sequence: TGTGCCAGCAGCAAACAGGGACCCACGGGGGAGCAGTACTTC.

DNA for the CDR3: TGTGCCAGCCTCGGGAGAGAGGGTACGCAGTATTTT. Residues: CASLGREGTQYF. J is TRBJ2-3 and V is TRBV2; D possibly corresponds to TRBD2 (6 bases). V was trimmed by 8 bases and J by 8 bases, leaving 14 bases between them. The V gene's germline CDR1 is SNHLY and CDR2 FYNNEI. The CDR3 has 12 residues.

By share of the sample, this clonotype is large. V is TRBV14 and J is TRBJ2-7; maybe TRBD1 (6 bases). CDR3 length: 13 amino acids. The ends were cut back, 6 bases at V and 6 bases at J, with 15 bases in the middle. CDR1 and CDR2 (germline): SGHDN, FVKESK. The CDR3 sequence is CASSTDVQGEQYV. The CDR3, as DNA: TGTGCCAGCAGTACGGACGTACAGGGCGAGCAGTACGTC.

The rearrangement uses TRBV7-6 and TRBJ2-7; either TRBD1 or TRBD2 may fit D (5 bases each). The CDR3 loop spans 15 amino acids. Germline CDR1 reads SGHVS; CDR2 reads FNYEAQ. Trimming left V 1 base short and J 0 bases short, with 10 bases between. In DNA form, the CDR3 reads TGTGCCAGCAGCTTAGAAACGGGGCCCTCCTACGAGCAGTACTTC. It specifies CASSLETGPSYEQYF.

The table lists this clonotype with a few counts. The chain has TRBV27 and TRBJ1-2, with 8 bases fitting TRBD1. The ends lost 6 bases at V and 4 bases at J; junction bases unmatched: 10. CDR1 is MNHEY and CDR2 is SMNVEV in the germline V gene (reference sequence). The CDR3 consists of 15 residues. As DNA, the CDR3 is TGTGCCAGCAGGCCCGGACAGGGTGAGCCCTATGGCTACACCTTC. Encoded protein: CASRPGQGEPYGYTF.

This clonotype has a handful of counts. This chain connects TRBV12-3 or TRBV12-4 to TRBJ2-2; the D gene is possibly TRBD1 (5 bases). The length of the CDR3 is 14 residues. With 4 bases removed from V and 3 bases from J, the gap between germline ends came to 9 bases. CDR3 bases: TGTGCCAGCAGTTCGACAGCCTACACCGGGGAGCTGTTTTTT. Residues: CASSSTAYTGELFF.

Only a few counts were recorded for this clonotype. The rearrangement joins TRBV7-2 to TRBJ1-4; TRBD1 might be the D (5 bases). CDR1 SGHTA and CDR2 FQGNSA come from the germline V gene. This CDR3 comprises 17 residues. V was shortened by 5 bases and J by 8 bases, with 24 bases between the two germline ends. The CDR3 region is CASSTKTFDSLEEKLFF. The CDR3 bases are TGTGCCAGCAGCACAAAGACGTTTGACAGTTTGGAGGAAAAACTGTTTTTT.

The V and J genes are TRBV4-3 and TRBJ1-4; D perhaps matches TRBD1 (6 bases). CDR1 and CDR2 (germline): LGHNA, YSLEER. The CDR3 is 16 amino acids. V dropped 2 bases and J dropped 2 bases, with 12 bases sitting between them. Here the CDR3 reads CASSQQNRATNEKLFF. The DNA of the CDR3 is TGCGCCAGCAGCCAACAGAACAGGGCGACTAATGAAAAACTGTTTTTT.

The rearrangement joins TRBV29-1 to TRBJ1-1; tentative D call: TRBD1 (5 bases). Trimming cost V 1 base and J 1 base, with 7 bases left between them. This CDR3 region has 13 residues. The germline V gene has CDR1 SQVTM and CDR2 ANQGSEA. CDR3 in DNA: TGCAGCGTTGAAGGGGGCACGAACACTGAAGCTTTCTTT. Residues: CSVEGGTNTEAFF.